This T cell receptor (beta chain) was recorded in a study of Tregs in tolerant kidney transplant recipients. The method was immunoSEQ multiplex PCR; TCRdb's version includes in-frame clones alone and lacks a portion of them. The repertoire holds about 14,000 clones, with approximately 94% as singletons. The length of the CDR3 is 13 residues. The germline V gene has CDR1 SGHAT and CDR2 FQNNGV. V gave up 2 bases and J gave up 8 bases, with 9 bases separating them. The sequencing sample was made of CD8+ T cells from blood. The source is a human donor in good health. The chain employs TRBV11-2 and TRBJ1-4; tentatively, D is TRBD1 (5 bases). CDR3 coding DNA: TGTGCCAGCAGCTTATTGAGGGACGAAAAACTGTTTTTT. Its protein is CASSLLRDEKLFF.